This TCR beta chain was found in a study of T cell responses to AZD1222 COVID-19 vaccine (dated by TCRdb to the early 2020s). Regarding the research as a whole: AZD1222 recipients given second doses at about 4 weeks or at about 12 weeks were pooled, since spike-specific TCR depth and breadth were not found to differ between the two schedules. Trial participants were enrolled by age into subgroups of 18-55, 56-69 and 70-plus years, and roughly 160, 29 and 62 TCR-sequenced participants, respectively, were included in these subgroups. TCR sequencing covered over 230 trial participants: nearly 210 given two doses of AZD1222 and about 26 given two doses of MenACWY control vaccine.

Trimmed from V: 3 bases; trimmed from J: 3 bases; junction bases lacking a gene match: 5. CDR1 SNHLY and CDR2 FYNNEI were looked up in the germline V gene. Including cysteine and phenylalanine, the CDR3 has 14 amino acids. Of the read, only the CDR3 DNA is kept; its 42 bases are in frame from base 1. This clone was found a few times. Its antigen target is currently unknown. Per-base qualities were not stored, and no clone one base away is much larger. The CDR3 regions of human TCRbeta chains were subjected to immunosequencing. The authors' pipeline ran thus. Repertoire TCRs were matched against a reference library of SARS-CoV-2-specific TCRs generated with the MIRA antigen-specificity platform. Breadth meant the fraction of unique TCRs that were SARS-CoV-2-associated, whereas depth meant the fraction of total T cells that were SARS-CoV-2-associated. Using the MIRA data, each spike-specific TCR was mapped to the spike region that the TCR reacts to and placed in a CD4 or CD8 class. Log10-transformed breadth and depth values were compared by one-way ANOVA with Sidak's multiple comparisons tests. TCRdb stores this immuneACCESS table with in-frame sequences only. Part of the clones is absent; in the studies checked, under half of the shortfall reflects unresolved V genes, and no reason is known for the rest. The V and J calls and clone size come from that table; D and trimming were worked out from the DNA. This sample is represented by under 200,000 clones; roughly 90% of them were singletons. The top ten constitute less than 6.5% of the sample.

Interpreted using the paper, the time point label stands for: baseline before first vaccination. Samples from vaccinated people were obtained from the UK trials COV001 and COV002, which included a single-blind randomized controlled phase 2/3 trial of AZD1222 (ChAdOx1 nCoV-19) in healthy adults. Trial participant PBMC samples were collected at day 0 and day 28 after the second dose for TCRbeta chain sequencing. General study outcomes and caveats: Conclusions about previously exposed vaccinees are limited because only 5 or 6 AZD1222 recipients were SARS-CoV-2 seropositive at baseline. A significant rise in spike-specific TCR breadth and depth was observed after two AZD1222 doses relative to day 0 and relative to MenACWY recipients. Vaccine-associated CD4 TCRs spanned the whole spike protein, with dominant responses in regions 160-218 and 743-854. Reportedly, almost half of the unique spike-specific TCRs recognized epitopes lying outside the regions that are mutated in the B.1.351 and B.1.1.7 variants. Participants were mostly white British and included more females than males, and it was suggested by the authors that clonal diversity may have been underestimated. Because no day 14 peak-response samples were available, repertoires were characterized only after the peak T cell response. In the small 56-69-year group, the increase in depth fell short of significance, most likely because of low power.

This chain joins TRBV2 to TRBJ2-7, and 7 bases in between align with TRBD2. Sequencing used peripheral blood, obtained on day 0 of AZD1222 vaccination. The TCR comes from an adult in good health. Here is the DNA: TGTGCCAGCAGTGAGGAGCGGGGTGTCTACGAGCAGTACTTC. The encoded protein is CASSEERGVYEQYF.